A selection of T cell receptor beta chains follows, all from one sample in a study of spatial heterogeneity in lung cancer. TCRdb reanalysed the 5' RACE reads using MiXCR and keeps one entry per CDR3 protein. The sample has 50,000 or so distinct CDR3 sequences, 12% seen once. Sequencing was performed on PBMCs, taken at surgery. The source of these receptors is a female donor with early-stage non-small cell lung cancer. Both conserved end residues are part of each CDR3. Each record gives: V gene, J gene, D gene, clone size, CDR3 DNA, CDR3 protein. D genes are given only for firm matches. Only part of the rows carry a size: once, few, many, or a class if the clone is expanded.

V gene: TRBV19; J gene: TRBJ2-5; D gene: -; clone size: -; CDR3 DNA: TGTGCCAGTAGTGTATCGACAGTGCGAGAGACCCAGTACTTC; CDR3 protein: CASSVSTVRETQYF
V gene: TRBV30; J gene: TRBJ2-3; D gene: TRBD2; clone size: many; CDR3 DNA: TGTGCAGGAGCGGGGGAGACACTTGGTACGCAGTATTTT; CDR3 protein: CAGAGETLGTQYF
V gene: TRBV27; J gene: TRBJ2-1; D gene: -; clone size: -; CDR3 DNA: TGTGCCAGCAGTTTGGGCTGGAGCTCCTACAATGAGCAGTTCTTC; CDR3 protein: CASSLGWSSYNEQFF
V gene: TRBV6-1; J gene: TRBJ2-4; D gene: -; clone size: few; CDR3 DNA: TGTGCCAGCAGTGAGGGGGGCAGGGGGGACATTCAGTACTTC; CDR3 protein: CASSEGGRGDIQYF
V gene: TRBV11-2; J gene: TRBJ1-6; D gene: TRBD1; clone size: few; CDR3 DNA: TGTGCCAGCAGATATAGCCGGGACAGCCCTTTACCCCTCCACTTT; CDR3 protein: CASRYSRDSPLPLHF
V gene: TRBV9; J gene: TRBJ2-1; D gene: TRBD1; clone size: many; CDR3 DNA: TGTGCCAGCAGCGGAAGGACAGGAACAATCAATGAGCAGTTCTTC; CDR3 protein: CASSGRTGTINEQFF
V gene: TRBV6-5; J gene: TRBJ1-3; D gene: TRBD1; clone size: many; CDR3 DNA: TGTGCCAGCAGTTACTCTGGGACAGGATCTTCTGGAAACACCATATATTTT; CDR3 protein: CASSYSGTGSSGNTIYF
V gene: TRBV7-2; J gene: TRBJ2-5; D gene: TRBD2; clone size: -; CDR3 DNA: TGTGCCAGCAGTCGACTAGCGGGCCAAGAGACCCAGTACTTC; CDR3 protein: CASSRLAGQETQYF
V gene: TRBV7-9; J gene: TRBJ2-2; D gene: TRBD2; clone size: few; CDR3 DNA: TGTGCCAGCAGCTCGGCCGGGACTACCGCCGGGGAGCTGTTTTTT; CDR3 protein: CASSSAGTTAGELFF
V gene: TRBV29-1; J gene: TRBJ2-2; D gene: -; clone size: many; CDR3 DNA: TGCAGCGGTCTGGACAATCGAGGCACCGGGGAGCTGTTTTTT; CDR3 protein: CSGLDNRGTGELFF
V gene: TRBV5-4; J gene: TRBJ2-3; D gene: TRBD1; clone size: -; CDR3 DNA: TGTGCCAGCAGGCCCGGGACAGGGGGCTCCTTCGGCACAGATACGCAGTATTTT; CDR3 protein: CASRPGTGGSFGTDTQYF
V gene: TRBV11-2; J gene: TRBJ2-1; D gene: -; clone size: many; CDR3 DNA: TGTGCCAGCAGCTTAGATGGTCCATACAATGAGCAGTTCTTC; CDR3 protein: CASSLDGPYNEQFF
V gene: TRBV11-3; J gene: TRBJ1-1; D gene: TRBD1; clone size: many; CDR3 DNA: TGTGCCAGCAGCATTGGGACAGGGAATGAAGCTTTCTTT; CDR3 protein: CASSIGTGNEAFF
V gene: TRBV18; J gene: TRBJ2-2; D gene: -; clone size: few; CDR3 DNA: TGTGCCAGCTCACCATTATCTCCGGCCGGGGAGCTGTTTTTT; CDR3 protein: CASSPLSPAGELFF
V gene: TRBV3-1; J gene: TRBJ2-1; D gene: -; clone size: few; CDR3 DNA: TGTGCCAGCAGCCAAAAGTTACGGCCCCCGGGGTTCTTC; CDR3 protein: CASSQKLRPPGFF
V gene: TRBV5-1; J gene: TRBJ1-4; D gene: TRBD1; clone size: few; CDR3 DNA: TGCGCCAGCAGGGCCGACAGGGATGGCGAAAAACTGTTTTTT; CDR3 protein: CASRADRDGEKLFF
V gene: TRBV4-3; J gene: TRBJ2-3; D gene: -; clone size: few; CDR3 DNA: TGCGCCAGCAGCCCCGAGCCTTCTTCGGCCACAGATACGCAGTATTTT; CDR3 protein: CASSPEPSSATDTQYF
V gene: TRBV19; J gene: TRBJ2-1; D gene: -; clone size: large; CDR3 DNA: TGTGCCAGTAGTATGGTGGCAGGCCCCTACAATGAGCAGTTCTTC; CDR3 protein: CASSMVAGPYNEQFF
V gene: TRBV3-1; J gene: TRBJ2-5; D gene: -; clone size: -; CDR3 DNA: TGTGCCAGCAGCCCCGGAGGGGGGGCCGGGTTGTCCCAGTACTTC; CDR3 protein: CASSPGGGAGLSQYF
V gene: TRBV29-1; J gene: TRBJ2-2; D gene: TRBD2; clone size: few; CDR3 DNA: TGCAGCGTTGAAGTTGTCAGAACTAGCGGGTCCGGGGAGCTGTTTTTT; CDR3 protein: CSVEVVRTSGSGELFF
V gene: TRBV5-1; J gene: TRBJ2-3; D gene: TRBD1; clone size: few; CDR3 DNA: TGCGCCAGCAAAGGGCGACAGGGGACAGATACGCAGTATTTT; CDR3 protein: CASKGRQGTDTQYF
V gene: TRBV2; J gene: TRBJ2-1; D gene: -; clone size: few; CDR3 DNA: TGTGCCAGCCTGGAGGGTGGATCCTACAATGAGCAGTTCTTC; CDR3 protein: CASLEGGSYNEQFF
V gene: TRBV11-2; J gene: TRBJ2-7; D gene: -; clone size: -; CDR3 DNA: TGTGCCAGCAGCTTAGTAGGGGGGAGTCGAGACGAGCAGTACTTC; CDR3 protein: CASSLVGGSRDEQYF
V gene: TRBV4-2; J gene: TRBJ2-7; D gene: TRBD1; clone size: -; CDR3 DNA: TGTGCCAGCAGCCCGGACAGGCTCTCCTACGAGCAGTACTTC; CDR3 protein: CASSPDRLSYEQYF
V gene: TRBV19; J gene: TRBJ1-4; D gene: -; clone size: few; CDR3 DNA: TGTGCCAGTAGTACCAACAGGGAGGGGTCTGAAAAACTGTTTTTT; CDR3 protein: CASSTNREGSEKLFF
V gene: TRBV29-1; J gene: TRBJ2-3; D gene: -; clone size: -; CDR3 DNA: TGCAGCGGGGGTGGTAGCACAGATACGCAGTATTTT; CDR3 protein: CSGGGSTDTQYF
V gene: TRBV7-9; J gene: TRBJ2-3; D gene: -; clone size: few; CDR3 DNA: TGTGCCAGCAGCCAACACAAGGGGCGAGCAGATACGCAGTATTTT; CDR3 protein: CASSQHKGRADTQYF
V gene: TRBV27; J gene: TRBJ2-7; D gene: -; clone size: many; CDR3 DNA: TGTGCCAGCCAAGGGACGGGCAGGGGGGCCTACGAGCAGTACTTC; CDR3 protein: CASQGTGRGAYEQYF
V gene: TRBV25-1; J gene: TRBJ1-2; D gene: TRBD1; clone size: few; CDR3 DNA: TGTGCCAGCAGTGCCGCCGGGACAGGGTTTGGCTACACCTTC; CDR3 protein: CASSAAGTGFGYTF
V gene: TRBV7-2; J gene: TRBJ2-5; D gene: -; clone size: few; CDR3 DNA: TGTGCCAGCAGCCGCTTCGGGGCGGCTGACCAAGAGACCCAGTACTTC; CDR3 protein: CASSRFGAADQETQYF
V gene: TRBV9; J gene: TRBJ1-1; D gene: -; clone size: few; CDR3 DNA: TGTGCCAGCAGCGCCCTACAGGGTAACACTGAAGCTTTCTTT; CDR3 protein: CASSALQGNTEAFF
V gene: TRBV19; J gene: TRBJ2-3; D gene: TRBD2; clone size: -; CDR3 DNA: TGTGCCAGTGGGCTAGCGGGGGGGACTAATACGCAGTATTTT; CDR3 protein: CASGLAGGTNTQYF
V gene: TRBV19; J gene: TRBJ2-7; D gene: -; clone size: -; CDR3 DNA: TGTGCCACCATCGGGATAGCCCCTGACGAGCAGTACTTC; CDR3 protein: CATIGIAPDEQYF
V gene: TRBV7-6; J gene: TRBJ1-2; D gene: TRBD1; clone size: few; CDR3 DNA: TGTGCCAGCAGCTTAGGTCGACAGGGCGCTCACGGTGGCTACACCTTC; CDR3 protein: CASSLGRQGAHGGYTF
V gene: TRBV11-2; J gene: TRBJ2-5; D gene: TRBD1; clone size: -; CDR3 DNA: TGTGCCAGCACCAGGCCGGGACAGGACGTAGGAGAGACCCAGTACTTC; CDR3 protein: CASTRPGQDVGETQYF
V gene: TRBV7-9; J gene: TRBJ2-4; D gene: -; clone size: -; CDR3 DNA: TGTGCCAGTGGAACGGAGGCCACCAAAAACATTCAGTACTTC; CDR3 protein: CASGTEATKNIQYF
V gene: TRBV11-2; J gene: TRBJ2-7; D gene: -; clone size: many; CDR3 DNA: TGTGCCAGCAGCTCAGGCGCCCGGGTCCTAAGCGACGAGCAGTACTTC; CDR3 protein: CASSSGARVLSDEQYF